The 29 T cell receptor beta chains in this list originate from one sample, sequenced in a study of metastatic and nonmetastatic thyroid tumors. Via MiXCR, TCRdb re-called the PCR reads. The data show tens of thousands of clones, 11% seen once. All patients were treatment-naive before thyroid surgery. Sequencing input: blood. The receptors derive from a female donor with papillary thyroid cancer or a benign thyroid nodule (not recorded which). Some clones in this sample may be carry-over from other donors' samples.

This clone was detected ten times or more. The J gene is TRBJ2-6, the V gene TRBV9; D possibly corresponds to TRBD1 (5 bases). Trimming cost V 4 bases and J 4 bases, with 9 bases left between them. CDR1 is SGDLS and CDR2 is YYNGEE in the germline V gene. This CDR3 comprises 14 residues. CDR3 in amino acids: CASSRGAGANVLTF. The CDR3 coding sequence is TGTGCCAGCAGCAGGGGTGCCGGGGCCAACGTCCTGACTTTC. The full variable domain, in which reference TRBV9 and TRBJ2-6 provide the parts outside the CDR3, is DSGVTQTPKHLITATGQRVTLRCSPRSGDLSVYWYQQSLDQGLQFLIQYYNGEERAKGNILERFSAQQFPDLHSELNLSSLELGDSALYFCASSRGAGANVLTFGAGSRLTVL.

This clone was counted many times. The chain links TRBV5-1 to TRBJ1-2, with D unclear. Germline values: CDR1 SGHRS, CDR2 YFSETQ. CDR3 length: 16 amino acids. Trimming shortened V by 0 bases and J by 6 bases, and 18 bases separated the two germline ends. The CDR3 spells CASSLAPSPSSDGYTF. CDR3 DNA sequence: TGCGCCAGCAGCTTGGCCCCATCTCCCTCATCGGATGGCTACACCTTC.

The table lists this clone with many counts. The genes are TRBV2 and TRBJ2-5; D uncertain. CDR1 is SNHLY, CDR2 FYNNEI, per germline. The CDR3 is 13 amino acids. Trimming shortened V by 3 bases and J by 2 bases, and 7 bases separated the two germline ends. CDR3 sequence: CASSDGPQETQYF. The CDR3 bases are TGTGCCAGCAGTGATGGGCCGCAAGAGACCCAGTACTTC.

This clone showed up just a few times. V usage is TRBV7-8 and J usage is TRBJ1-5; D unclear. The CDR3 spans 17 residues. Trimming removed 0 bases from V and 2 bases from J, with 14 bases in between. In germline, CDR1 is SGHVS, CDR2 FQNEAQ. The CDR3 coding sequence is TGTGCCAGCAGCTTAGCGGTAAGCCCGGAGGGCAATCAGCCCCAGCATTTT. Translation gives CASSLAVSPEGNQPQHF.

This clone came up many times. Other DNA sequences from this sample encode an identical CDR3 as well. CDR3 region: CASSQRGGWANVLTF. CDR3 coding DNA: TGTGCCAGCAGCCAACGGGGTGGCTGGGCCAACGTCCTGACTTTC. The rearrangement joins TRBV16 to TRBJ2-6; tentatively, D is TRBD2 (5 bases). The V end lost 2 bases, the J end lost 5 bases, and 10 bases lay between the germline ends. In germline, CDR1 is KGHSY, CDR2 FQNENV. This CDR3 has 15 residues.

In nucleotides, the CDR3 is TGCGCCAGCAGCTCCACCAGTACCTACGAGCAGTACTTC. It encodes CASSSTSTYEQYF. The J gene is TRBJ2-7, the V gene TRBV5-1; D is unclear. This CDR3 has 13 residues. CDR1 SGHRS and CDR2 YFSETQ come from the germline V gene. V was clipped by 3 bases and J by 2 bases, with 9 bases between them.

Ten or more counts support this clone. The chain joins TRBV20-1 to TRBJ2-7; possible D gene TRBD2, 5 bases. V dropped 5 bases and J dropped 1 base, with 9 bases sitting between them. From germline, CDR1 is DFQATT and CDR2 SNEGSKA (reference sequence). The CDR3 sequence is 12 residues long. CDR3 in DNA: TGCAGTGCTTCCGGACTTTCCTACGAGCAGTACTTC. Its translation is CSASGLSYEQYF.

The V gene is TRBV20-1, the J gene TRBJ2-1; D might be TRBD2 (6 bases). Trimming stripped 5 bases from V and 8 bases from J, with 28 bases between. The CDR3 has 17 residues. The germline CDR1 and CDR2 sequences are DFQATT and SNEGSKA (reference sequence). CDR3 DNA: TGCAGTGCTGGCGTCCCGGGACCAGCTGGAGGGTTCTATGAGCAGTTCTTC. It is translated as CSAGVPGPAGGFYEQFF.

This clone was observed many times. This chain uses TRBV3-1 with TRBJ2-1, with TRBD1 as a possible D gene (6 bases). V shed 1 base and J shed 2 bases, with 9 bases lying between them. The CDR3 is 15 amino acids. Germline values: CDR1 LGHDT, CDR2 YNNKEL (reference sequence). CDR3 sequence: CASSQARGAYNEQFF. CDR3 bases: TGTGCCAGCAGCCAAGCCAGGGGCGCCTACAATGAGCAGTTCTTC.

Many counts were recorded for this clone. The chain links TRBV7-9 to TRBJ2-3, with D possibly matching TRBD2 (6 bases). Trimming removed 4 bases at V and 0 bases at J, with 8 bases between. The CDR3 sequence is 14 residues long. Germline values: CDR1 SEHNR, CDR2 FQNEAQ (reference sequence). CDR3 loop: CASSSTSSTDTQYF. In DNA, the CDR3 is TGTGCCAGCAGCTCGACTAGTAGCACAGATACGCAGTATTTT.

This clone showed up many times. The rearrangement links TRBV27 to TRBJ1-4, with no clear D. With 1 base removed from V and 8 bases from J, the gap between germline ends came to 14 bases. Germline CDR1 and CDR2: MNHEY and SMNVEV (reference sequence). The CDR3 covers 15 residues. The CDR3 is CASSLLSTLEEKLFF. The CDR3, as DNA: TGTGCCAGCAGTTTATTGAGTACTCTGGAGGAAAAACTGTTTTTT.

This clone was seen repeatedly, ten times or more. The rearrangement links TRBV6-2 or TRBV6-3 to TRBJ1-5; unclear D gene. V was clipped by 7 bases and J by 0 bases, with 10 bases between them. This CDR3 comprises 14 residues. CDR1 MNHEY and CDR2 SVGEGT come from the germline V gene. This CDR3 reads CASNKVNSNQPQHF. The DNA for the CDR3 is TGTGCCAGCAATAAGGTGAATAGCAATCAGCCCCAGCATTTT.

This clone was found many times. V is TRBV29-1 and J is TRBJ2-7, with D unclear. The CDR3 is 14 amino acids. The V end was cut by 0 bases, the J end by 0 bases, with 9 bases between. Germline V lookup: CDR1 SQVTM, CDR2 ANQGSEA. The CDR3 DNA follows: TGCAGCGTTGAAGAAACACGGAGCTCCTACGAGCAGTACTTC. It codes for CSVEETRSSYEQYF.

This clone was found many times. Different DNA sequences within this sample yield the same CDR3. The V gene is TRBV9, the J gene TRBJ1-1, with D hard to call. The CDR3 consists of 16 residues. CDR1 and CDR2 from the germline V gene are SGDLS and YYNGEE. V lost 2 bases and J lost 0, with 14 bases in between. The CDR3 DNA is TGTGCCAGCAGCGTCGACGGCAGTTCGATGAACACTGAAGCTTTCTTT. Its translation is CASSVDGSSMNTEAFF.

The chain joins TRBV7-2 to TRBJ2-2; TRBD2 might be the D (5 bases). The V gene lost 0 bases and the J gene lost 1 base, with 9 bases spanning the gap. This CDR3 is built from 16 residues. Germline V gene lookup returns CDR1 SGHTA and CDR2 FQGNSA. In DNA, the CDR3 is TGTGCCAGCAGCTTAGCGCGTCGGGAGAACACCGGGGAGCTGTTTTTT. It translates to CASSLARRENTGELFF.

In this sample, this clone turned up many times. The rearrangement uses TRBV27 and TRBJ2-1; no clear D gene. The V gene lost 3 bases and the J gene lost 8 bases, with 5 bases spanning the gap. The CDR3 runs to 11 residues. Per the germline V gene, CDR1 is MNHEY and CDR2 is SMNVEV (reference sequence). The CDR3 coding sequence is TGTGCCAGCAGTTTTCGGGATGAGCAGTTCTTC. Translated, it gives CASSFRDEQFF.

In this sample, this clone turned up many times. The V gene is TRBV2, the J gene TRBJ2-7; 7 nucleotides match TRBD2. Looked up from germline, CDR1 is SNHLY and CDR2 is FYNNEI. The CDR3 runs to 12 residues. Trimming removed 6 bases from V and 5 bases from J; junction bases left unmatched: 4. Here the CDR3 reads CASSPRGDEQYF. CDR3 in DNA: TGTGCCAGCAGCCCTCGGGGGGACGAGCAGTACTTC.

As regards this clone: A read error is possible here, since a much larger clone lies one base away. Other DNA sequences in the sample encode the same CDR3. The rearrangement joins TRBV7-9 to TRBJ2-5; tentatively, D is TRBD1 (5 bases). The CDR3 is 15 residues long. In germline, CDR1 is SEHNR, CDR2 FQNEAQ (reference sequence). With 1 base removed from V and 0 bases from J, the gap between germline ends came to 9 bases. This CDR3 is CASSLGQPHQETQYF. The DNA of the CDR3 is TGTGCCAGCAGCTTAGGACAGCCACACCAAGAGACCCAGTACTTC.

This clone appeared many times. The chain couples TRBV6-1 to TRBJ2-1; D remains unclear. CDR3 length: 14 amino acids. Germline V gene data show CDR1 as MNHNS and CDR2 as SASEGT. The V gene lost 6 bases and the J gene lost 9 bases, with 18 bases spanning the gap. CDR3 residues: CASSLNPPVTEQFF. In DNA, the CDR3 is TGTGCCAGCAGCCTAAACCCCCCTGTGACTGAGCAGTTCTTC.

This clone appeared many times. The rearrangement links TRBV7-3 to TRBJ2-1, with D perhaps TRBD1 (5 bases). Trimming removed 1 base at V and 2 bases at J, with 9 bases between. The CDR3 is 15 amino acids. Germline V gene sequence: CDR1 SGHTA, CDR2 FQGTGA. The CDR3 region is CASSLMQGTYNEQFF. The CDR3 coding sequence is TGTGCCAGCAGCTTAATGCAGGGAACCTACAATGAGCAGTTCTTC.

This clone was observed at least ten times. The chain has TRBV9 and TRBJ2-3, with no clear D. V lost 0 bases, J lost 0 bases, and 5 bases lay in between. Germline-derived CDR1 and CDR2 are SGDLS and YYNGEE. This CDR3 is 14 amino acids long. The DNA of the CDR3 is TGTGCCAGCAGCGTAGACGATAGCACAGATACGCAGTATTTT. Translating it yields CASSVDDSTDTQYF.

This clone was counted many times. The chain carries TRBV28 and TRBJ2-5; the match to TRBD1 covers 8 bases. CDR1 is MDHEN, CDR2 SYDVKM, per germline. The V segment lost 4 bases and the J segment 5 bases; nucleotides outside the gene matches: 9. The CDR3 is made up of 15 amino acids. This CDR3 reads CASSSPGQAEETQYF. CDR3 in DNA: TGTGCCAGCAGTTCCCCGGGACAGGCGGAGGAGACCCAGTACTTC.

V is TRBV20-1 and J is TRBJ2-3, with 9 positions matching TRBD1. V trimming: 6 bases; J trimming: 5 bases; junction bases outside the gene matches: 12. The CDR3 length is 15 residues. Germline V gene lookup returns CDR1 DFQATT and CDR2 SNEGSKA (reference sequence). CDR3 region: CSAEDRGFLEDTQYF. As DNA, the CDR3 is TGCAGTGCCGAGGACAGGGGATTCCTTGAAGATACGCAGTATTTT.

As to this clone: This may be a read error, as it is one base from a much larger clone. The rearrangement joins TRBV5-6 to TRBJ1-1; D may be TRBD1 (5 bases). There are 13 residues in the CDR3. Germline CDR1 SGHDT, CDR2 YYEEEE. CDR3 amino acids: CASRLGGNTEAFF. CDR3 DNA: TGTGCCAGCCGCTTGGGGGGGAACACTGAAGCTTTCTTT. The full variable domain, completed using reference TRBV5-6 and TRBJ1-1, is DAGVTQSPTHLIKTRGQQVTLRCSPKSGHDTVSWYQQALGQGPQFIFQYYEEEERQRGNFPDRFSGHQFPNYSSELNVNALLLGDSALYLCASRLGGNTEAFFGQGTRLTVV.

This clone was detected many times. The V call is TRBV5-1, the J call TRBJ2-3, with 11 bases identical to TRBD2. CDR1 SGHRS and CDR2 YFSETQ come from the germline V gene. The CDR3 spans 16 residues. The J segment lost 3 bases and the V segment lost 4 bases, leaving 7 bases of the junction unmatched. This chain's CDR3 is CASSARLAGLTDTQYF. Here the CDR3 DNA reads TGCGCCAGCAGCGCTAGACTAGCGGGGTTAACAGATACGCAGTATTTT.

This clone was seen many times. The chain employs TRBV11-2 and TRBJ1-5; D ambiguous. Germline CDR1 is SGHAT and CDR2 is FQNNGV. The CDR3 runs to 13 residues. Trimming removed 0 bases at V and 10 bases at J, with 10 bases between. The CDR3 coding sequence is TGTGCCAGCAGCTTAGAACCCGATCGTCCCCAGCATTTT. Translation: CASSLEPDRPQHF.

This clone has ten or more counts. The chain employs TRBV10-1 and TRBJ2-7; D is unresolved. V lost 4 bases and J lost 4, with 14 bases in between. The CDR3 runs 14 residues. Germline CDR1 reads WNHNN; CDR2 reads SYGVQD (reference sequence). The DNA for the CDR3 is TGCGCCAGCAGTGCCGACCGATTACGGTACGAGCAGTACTTC. This encodes CASSADRLRYEQYF.

This clone showed up many times. The chain carries TRBV20-1 and TRBJ1-1; the D gene is possibly TRBD1 (5 bases). This CDR3 has 13 amino acids. Germline CDR1 and CDR2: DFQATT and SNEGSKA (reference sequence). V shed 6 bases and J shed 0 bases, with 11 bases lying between them. The CDR3 region has the DNA TGCAGTGCAGGGCGGGGCATGAACACTGAAGCTTTCTTT. This encodes CSAGRGMNTEAFF.

The table lists this clone with many counts. Other DNA sequences in this specimen translate into the identical CDR3. The rearrangement uses TRBV5-1 and TRBJ2-5; TRBD1 aligns across 11 bases. There are 15 residues in the CDR3. Trimming cost V 6 bases and J 8 bases; bases outside gene matches: 12. CDR1 and CDR2 (germline): SGHRS, YFSETQ. CDR3 in amino acids: CASTFGGTGGETQYF. In DNA, the CDR3 is TGCGCCAGCACCTTTGGGGGGACAGGGGGAGAAACCCAGTACTTC.